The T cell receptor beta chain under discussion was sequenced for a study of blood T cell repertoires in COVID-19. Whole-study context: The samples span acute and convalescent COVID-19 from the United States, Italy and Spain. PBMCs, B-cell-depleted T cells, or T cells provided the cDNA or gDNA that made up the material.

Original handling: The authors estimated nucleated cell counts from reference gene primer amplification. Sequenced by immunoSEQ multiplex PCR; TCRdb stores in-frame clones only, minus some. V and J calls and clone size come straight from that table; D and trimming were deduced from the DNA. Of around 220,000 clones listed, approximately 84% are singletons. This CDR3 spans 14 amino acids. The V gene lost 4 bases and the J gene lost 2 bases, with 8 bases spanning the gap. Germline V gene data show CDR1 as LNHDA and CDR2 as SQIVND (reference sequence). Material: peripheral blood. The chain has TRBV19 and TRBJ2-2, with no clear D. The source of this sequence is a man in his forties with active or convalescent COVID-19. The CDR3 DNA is TGTGCCAGTAGTACTCAGGAAAACACCGGGGAGCTGTTTTTT. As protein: CASSTQENTGELFF.